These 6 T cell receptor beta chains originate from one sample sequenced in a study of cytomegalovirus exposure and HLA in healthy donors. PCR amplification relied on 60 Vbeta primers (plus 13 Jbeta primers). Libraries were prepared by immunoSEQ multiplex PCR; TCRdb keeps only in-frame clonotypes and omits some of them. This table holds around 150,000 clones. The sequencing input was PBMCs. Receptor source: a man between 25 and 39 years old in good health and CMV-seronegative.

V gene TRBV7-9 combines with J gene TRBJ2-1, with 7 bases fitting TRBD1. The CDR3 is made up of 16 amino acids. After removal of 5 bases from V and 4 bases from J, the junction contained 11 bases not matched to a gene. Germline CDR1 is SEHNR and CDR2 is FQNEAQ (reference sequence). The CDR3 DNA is TGTGCCAGCAGCGTCCACCGGGACAGAAGATACAATGAGCAGTTCTTC. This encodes CASSVHRDRRYNEQFF.

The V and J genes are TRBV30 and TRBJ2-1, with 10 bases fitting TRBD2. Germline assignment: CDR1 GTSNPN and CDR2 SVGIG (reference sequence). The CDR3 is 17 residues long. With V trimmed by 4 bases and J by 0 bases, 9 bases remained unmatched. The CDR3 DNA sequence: TGTGCCTGGAACTTAGCGGGAGGTACAAGCTCCTACAATGAGCAGTTCTTC. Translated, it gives CAWNLAGGTSSYNEQFF.

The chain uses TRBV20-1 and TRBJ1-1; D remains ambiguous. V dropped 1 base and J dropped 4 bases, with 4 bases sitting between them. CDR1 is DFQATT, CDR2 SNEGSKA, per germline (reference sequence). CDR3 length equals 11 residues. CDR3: CSARAVTEAFF. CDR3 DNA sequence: TGCAGTGCTAGAGCGGTCACTGAAGCTTTCTTT.

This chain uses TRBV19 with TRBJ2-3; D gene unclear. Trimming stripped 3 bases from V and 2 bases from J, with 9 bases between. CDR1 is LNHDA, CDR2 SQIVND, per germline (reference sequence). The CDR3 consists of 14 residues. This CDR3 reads CASSIPDFTDTQYF. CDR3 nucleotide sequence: TGTGCCAGTAGTATCCCAGATTTCACAGATACGCAGTATTTT.

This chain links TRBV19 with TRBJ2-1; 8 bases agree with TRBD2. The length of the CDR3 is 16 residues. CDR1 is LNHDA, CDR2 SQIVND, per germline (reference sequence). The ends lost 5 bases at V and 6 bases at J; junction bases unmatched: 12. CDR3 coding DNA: TGTGCCAGTAGTGATCCGGGACTAGTGTCGGTCAATGAGCAGTTCTTC. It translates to CASSDPGLVSVNEQFF.

The CDR3, as DNA: TGTGCCAGCAGTTCACAGGGCTATGGCTACACCTTC. This encodes CASSSQGYGYTF. The rearrangement uses TRBV27 and TRBJ1-2, with a tentative D call TRBD1 (6 bases). The CDR3 is 12 residues long. Germline V lookup: CDR1 MNHEY, CDR2 SMNVEV (reference sequence). The V end was cut by 4 bases, the J end by 4 bases, with 7 bases between.